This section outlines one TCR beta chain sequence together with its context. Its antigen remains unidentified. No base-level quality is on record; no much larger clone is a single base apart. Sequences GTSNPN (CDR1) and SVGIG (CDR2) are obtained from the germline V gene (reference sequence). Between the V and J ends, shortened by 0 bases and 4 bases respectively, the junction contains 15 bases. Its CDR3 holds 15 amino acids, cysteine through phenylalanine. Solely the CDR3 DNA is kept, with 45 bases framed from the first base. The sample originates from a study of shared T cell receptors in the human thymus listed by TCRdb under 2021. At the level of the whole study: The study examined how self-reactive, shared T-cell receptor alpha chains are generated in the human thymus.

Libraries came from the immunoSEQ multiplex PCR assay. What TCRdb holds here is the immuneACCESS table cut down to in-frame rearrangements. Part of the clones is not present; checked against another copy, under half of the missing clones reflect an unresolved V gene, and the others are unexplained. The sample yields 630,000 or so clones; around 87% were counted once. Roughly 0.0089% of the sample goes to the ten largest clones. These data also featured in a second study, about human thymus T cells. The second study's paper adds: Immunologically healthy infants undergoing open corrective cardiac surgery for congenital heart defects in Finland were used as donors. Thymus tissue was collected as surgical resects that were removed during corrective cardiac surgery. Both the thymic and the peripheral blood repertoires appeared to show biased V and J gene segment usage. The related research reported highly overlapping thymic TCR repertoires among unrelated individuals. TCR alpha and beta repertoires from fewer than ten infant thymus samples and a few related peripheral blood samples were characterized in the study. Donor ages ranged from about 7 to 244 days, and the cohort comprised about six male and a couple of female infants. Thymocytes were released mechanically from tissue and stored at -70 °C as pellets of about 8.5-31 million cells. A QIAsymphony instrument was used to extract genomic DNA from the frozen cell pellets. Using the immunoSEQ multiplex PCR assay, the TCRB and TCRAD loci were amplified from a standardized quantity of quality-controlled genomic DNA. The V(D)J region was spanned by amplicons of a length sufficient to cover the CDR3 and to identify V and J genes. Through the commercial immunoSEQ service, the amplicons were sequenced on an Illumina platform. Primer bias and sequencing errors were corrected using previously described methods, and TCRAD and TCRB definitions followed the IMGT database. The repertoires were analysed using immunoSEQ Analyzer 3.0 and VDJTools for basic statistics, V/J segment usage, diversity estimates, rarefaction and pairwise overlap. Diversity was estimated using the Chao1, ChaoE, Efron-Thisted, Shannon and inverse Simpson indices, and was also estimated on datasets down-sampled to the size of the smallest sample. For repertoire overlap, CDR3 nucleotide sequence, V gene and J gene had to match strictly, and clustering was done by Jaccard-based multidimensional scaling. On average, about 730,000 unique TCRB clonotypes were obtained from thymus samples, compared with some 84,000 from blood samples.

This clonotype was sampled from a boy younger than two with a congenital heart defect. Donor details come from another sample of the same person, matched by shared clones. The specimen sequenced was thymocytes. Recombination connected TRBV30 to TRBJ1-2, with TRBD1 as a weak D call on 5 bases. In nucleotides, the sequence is TGTGCCTGGAGTGTTGGGGGGAGCGAGGTCTATGGCTACACCTTC. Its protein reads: CAWSVGGSEVYGYTF.